This T cell receptor (beta chain) was sequenced in a study of post-analysis software for immune sequencing data. Background on the study: Disease trajectories encompassed relapsing-remitting, secondary progressive and progressive-relapsing multiple sclerosis.

Regarding this clonotype: Its antigen is not known.

There are 12 residues in the CDR3. Trimming pared 7 bases from V and 5 bases from J, leaving 14 bases between. Germline values: CDR1 SQVTM, CDR2 ANQGSEA. Broader study findings: Samples from one preparation batch, clustered by F measure, grouped strongly together. In patients, roughly 5 TRBV segments were more frequent than in controls, with TRBV5-6, TRBV5-1 and TRBV20-1 among them. Diversity measured as normalized Chao1 was significantly lower in multiple sclerosis patients than in controls.

TCR beta libraries were prepared from cDNA with unique molecular identifiers. Input of roughly 1 to 11 million T cells yielded a few hundred thousand cDNA molecules. TCRdb processed the PCR reads anew with MiXCR; each CDR3 protein has one entry. The data contain roughly 600,000 distinct CDR3 sequences, about 40% of them singletons. The sequenced sample consisted of blood. This clonotype was obtained from a girl aged 5 to 17 with multiple sclerosis. This chain connects TRBV29-1 to TRBJ1-1, with D possibly TRBD1 on 6 matching bases. The CDR3 spells CSGDRRQTEAFF. The CDR3 DNA sequence: TGCAGCGGTGACAGGAGGCAAACTGAAGCTTTCTTT.